This entry lists 22 T cell receptor beta chains sequenced from one sample in a study of memory CD4+ T cells and cytomegalovirus serostatus (dated by TCRdb to the late 2010s). Single viable CD3+CD4+CD8-CD45RO+ cells were sorted as memory CD4+ T cells on a FACSAria II. The receptor library was made with the immunoSEQ multiplex PCR assay. As stored in TCRdb, this immuneACCESS dataset retains in-frame rearrangements with V and J assigned. A fraction of the clones does not appear; measured against another copy, unresolved V genes explain less than half of the discrepancy, and the remainder lacks a known reason. The sample contains 50,000 to 75,000 clones, approximately 78% of them found a single time. About 1% of the sample rests with the top ten. Source material: memory CD4+ T cells from blood. Every receptor here comes from an adult in good health and CMV-seronegative.

CDR3 residues: CAWRGYQGSPYGYTF. The CDR3 DNA reads TGTGCCTGGAGGGGATATCAGGGAAGCCCCTATGGCTACACCTTC. The chain has TRBV30 and TRBJ1-2; tentative D call: TRBD1 (5 bases). The length of the CDR3 is 15 residues. V was trimmed by 3 bases and J by 4 bases, leaving 18 bases between them. In germline, CDR1 is GTSNPN, CDR2 SVGIG (reference sequence).

This clone was detected once. The J gene is TRBJ1-5, the V gene TRBV30; 10 nucleotides match TRBD1. V shed 2 bases and J 7 bases; nucleotides not matched to a gene: 5. This CDR3 is 14 amino acids long. Germline CDR1 and CDR2: GTSNPN and SVGIG (reference sequence). The CDR3 is CAWSLRTGGQPQHF. The CDR3 DNA reads TGTGCCTGGAGTCTAAGGACAGGGGGACAGCCCCAGCATTTT.

This chain links TRBV5-1 with TRBJ1-5; D gene unclear. This CDR3 spans 15 amino acids. Looked up from germline, CDR1 is SGHRS and CDR2 is YFSETQ. V lost 0 bases, J lost 3 bases, and 10 bases lay in between. This CDR3 reads CASSLGGRINQPQHF. CDR3 DNA: TGCGCCAGCAGCTTGGGAGGGAGAATCAATCAGCCCCAGCATTTT.

The chain uses TRBV10-3 and TRBJ2-1; D is unclear. Germline assignment: CDR1 ENHRY and CDR2 SYGVKD. The V end lost 4 bases, the J end lost 5 bases, and 3 bases lay between the germline ends. The CDR3 extends over 11 amino acids. CDR3 nucleotide sequence: TGTGCCATCAGTGGCCACAATGAGCAGTTCTTC. This encodes CAISGHNEQFF.

The V call is TRBV30, the J call TRBJ2-7; D unclear. Germline CDR1 GTSNPN, CDR2 SVGIG (reference sequence). This CDR3 is built from 13 residues. V dropped 0 bases and J dropped 5 bases, with 11 bases sitting between them. The CDR3, as DNA: TGTGCCTGGAGTGTAGGTCTAATGAACGAGCAGTACTTC. Translated: CAWSVGLMNEQYF. Supplemented by reference TRBV30 and TRBJ2-7, the full variable domain reads SQTIHQWPATLVQPVGSPLSLECTVEGTSNPNLYWYRQAAGRGLQLLFYSVGIGQISSEVPQNLSASRPQDRQFILSSKKLLLSDSGFYLCAWSVGLMNEQYFGPGTRLTVT.

This clone appeared once. This sequence joins TRBV5-1 and TRBJ2-5; TRBD2 matches 7 bases. The V gene end was trimmed by 6 bases and the J gene end by 1 base; junction bases not matched to a gene: 3. Germline loops: CDR1 SGHRS, CDR2 YFSETQ. The CDR3 extends over 13 amino acids. CDR3 loop: CASTRGGQETQYF. CDR3 nucleotide sequence: TGCGCCAGCACCCGCGGGGGCCAAGAGACCCAGTACTTC.

Concerning this clone itself: The DNA is omitted, as the CDR3 cannot be located on it reliably, and the CDR3 follows TCRdb's listing. The CDR3 protein is CASSILARENTEAFF. The chain employs TRBV27 and TRBJ1-1. Looked up from germline, CDR1 is MNHEY and CDR2 is SMNVEV (reference sequence). The CDR3 is made up of 15 amino acids, end residues included.

This clone occurred a few times. The chain joins TRBV5-5 to TRBJ1-4, with TRBD1 identical over 11 bases. Losses at the gene ends were 0 bases for V and 8 bases for J; bases not matched to a gene: 0. CDR1 is SGHKS, CDR2 YYEKEE, per germline (reference sequence). This CDR3 is built from 14 residues. CDR3 in DNA: TGTGCCAGCAGCTTGGGGACAGGGGGCGAAAAACTGTTTTTT. Its protein product is CASSLGTGGEKLFF. The whole variable domain, filled in from reference TRBV5-5 and TRBJ1-4, reads DAGVTQSPTHLIKTRGQQVTLRCSPISGHKSVSWYQQVLGQGPQFIFQYYEKEERGRGNFPDRFSARQFPNYSSELNVNALLLGDSALYLCASSLGTGGEKLFFGSGTQLSVL.

The V call is TRBV20-1, the J call TRBJ1-2; D remains unclear. The CDR3 has 11 residues. The V end was cut by 6 bases, the J end by 6 bases, with 11 bases between. Germline values: CDR1 DFQATT, CDR2 SNEGSKA (reference sequence). CDR3 region: CSADAPNGYTF. The CDR3 nucleotides read TGCAGTGCGGACGCTCCGAATGGCTACACCTTC.

The chain uses TRBV2 and TRBJ2-1; 7 positions agree with TRBD2. Germline V lookup: CDR1 SNHLY, CDR2 FYNNEI. The CDR3 consists of 16 residues. Losses at the gene ends were 7 bases for V and 0 bases for J; bases not matched to a gene: 9. CDR3 region: CASKVREGLSYNEQFF. The CDR3 nucleotides read TGTGCCAGCAAAGTAAGGGAGGGCCTCTCCTACAATGAGCAGTTCTTC.

This chain uses TRBV21-1 with TRBJ1-2. TRBV21-1 is tagged as a pseudogene. This CDR3 has 10 residues. The CDR3 nucleotides are TGTGCCAGCACCGAGTGGACTTACACCTTC. This codes for CASTEWTYTF.

The J gene is TRBJ1-1, the V gene TRBV14; D remains unclear. The V end lost 0 bases, the J end lost 6 bases, and 8 bases lay between the germline ends. This CDR3 is built from 13 residues. Germline V gives CDR1 SGHDN, CDR2 FVKESK. The CDR3 reads CASSQDLDAEAFF. CDR3 bases: TGTGCCAGCAGCCAAGACCTCGACGCTGAAGCTTTCTTT.

This chain links TRBV18 with TRBJ2-3, with D hard to call. This CDR3 has 16 amino acids. V was shortened by 3 bases and J by 0 bases, with 13 bases between the two germline ends. Germline assignment: CDR1 KGHSH and CDR2 LQKENI. This chain's CDR3 is CASSPSSLASTDTQYF. The CDR3, as DNA: TGTGCCAGCTCACCCTCGAGTTTAGCTAGCACAGATACGCAGTATTTT.

This clone was picked up many times. The chain employs TRBV13 and TRBJ1-5, with D maybe TRBD1 (5 bases). Germline CDR1 reads PRHDT; CDR2 reads FYEKMQ (reference sequence). The CDR3 covers 17 residues. The V end lost 0 bases, the J end lost 0 bases, and 12 bases lay between the germline ends. CDR3 residues: CASSLGRDGNSNQPQHF. The CDR3 nucleotides are TGTGCCAGCAGCTTAGGCCGGGACGGTAATAGCAATCAGCCCCAGCATTTT.

This rearrangement joins TRBV30 to TRBJ2-3; no clear D. CDR1 and CDR2 (germline): GTSNPN, SVGIG (reference sequence). The CDR3 has 11 amino acids. V lost 3 bases and J lost 4, with 5 bases in between. For the CDR3, the DNA is TGTGCCTGGAGCTCGGCAGATACGCAGTATTTT. Translated, it gives CAWSSADTQYF.

CDR3 DNA: TGTGCCAGCAGCCTCCGGGGCCCCCCGGCAGATACGCAGTATTTT. It specifies CASSLRGPPADTQYF. The chain couples TRBV9 to TRBJ2-3; either TRBD1 or TRBD2 may supply D (5 bases each). The length of the CDR3 is 15 residues. Trimming removed 4 bases from V and 4 bases from J, with 16 bases in between. CDR1 is SGDLS, CDR2 YYNGEE, per germline.

The CDR3 DNA sequence: TGTGCCAGCAGCCTGATGGGGGCGATCCCTCAAGATACGCAGTATTTT. Its protein is CASSLMGAIPQDTQYF. The rearrangement uses TRBV5-6 and TRBJ2-3, with a tentative D call TRBD1 (6 bases). CDR1 SGHDT and CDR2 YYEEEE come from the germline V gene. This CDR3 region has 16 residues. V lost 4 bases, J lost 5 bases, and 20 bases lay in between.

This clone was detected only a few times. This sequence joins TRBV19 and TRBJ1-1; D is unclear. Germline CDR1 is LNHDA and CDR2 is SQIVND (reference sequence). The V and J ends lost 4 bases and 5 bases respectively, with 14 bases between them. There are 14 residues in the CDR3. The CDR3 reads CASSRAGILTEAFF. DNA for the CDR3: TGTGCCAGTAGTAGGGCCGGTATTTTGACTGAAGCTTTCTTT.

The V call is TRBV19, the J call TRBJ1-5; a weak D match, TRBD1 (5 bases). The V and J ends lost 8 bases and 3 bases respectively, with 11 bases between them. The CDR3 consists of 13 residues. Germline loops: CDR1 LNHDA, CDR2 SQIVND (reference sequence). The CDR3 DNA reads TGTGCCAGTTCGGGACGGATCAATCAGCCCCAGCATTTT. Protein: CASSGRINQPQHF.

This rearrangement joins TRBV6-1 to TRBJ1-6, with 7 bases identical to TRBD1. The CDR3 loop spans 14 amino acids. The germline gives CDR1 MNHNS, CDR2 SASEGT. The ends lost 3 bases at V and 11 bases at J; junction bases unmatched: 7. This CDR3 reads CASSEAQGDAPLHF. The CDR3 nucleotides are TGTGCCAGCAGTGAGGCTCAGGGGGACGCACCCCTCCACTTT.

The chain joins TRBV28 to TRBJ1-5, with TRBD1 as a possible D gene (5 bases). V was trimmed by 3 bases and J by 4 bases, leaving 10 bases between them. Germline V gene lookup returns CDR1 MDHEN and CDR2 SYDVKM. This CDR3 is 14 amino acids long. The CDR3 DNA reads TGTGCCAGCAGTTTTGCGGGGACGAATCAGCCCCAGCATTTT. It translates to CASSFAGTNQPQHF.

This chain uses TRBV6-1 with TRBJ1-6; 7 bases match TRBD1. J lost 10 bases, V lost 5 bases, and 8 bases had no gene match. The CDR3 loop spans 14 amino acids. Germline V CDR1 and CDR2: MNHNS, SASEGT. In nucleotides, the CDR3 is TGTGCCAGCAGTAACCACAGGGGTGGATCACCCCTCCACTTT. As protein: CASSNHRGGSPLHF.